These T cell receptor beta chains were read from a single sample in a study of post-analysis software for immune sequencing data. TCRdb independently ran MiXCR on the PCR reads; one entry per CDR3 protein. This sample has 400,000 to 500,000 distinct CDR3 sequences, with 35% to 45% found just once. The specimen sequenced was blood. Receptors originate from a girl aged 2 to 10 with multiple sclerosis. The CDR3 runs from the conserved cysteine through the conserved F or W. The D gene is left open where the match is weak. Not every row has a clone size; where given, it reads once, few, many or a size class.

V	size	D	J	DNA	CDR3
TRBV6-2/TRBV6-3	NA	TRBD2	TRBJ2-5	TGTGCCAGCAGTTACTGGGGACGGGCCGGGACTAGCGGTACTGACCAAGAGACCCAGTACTTC	CASSYWGRAGTSGTDQETQYF
TRBV7-9	NA	NA	TRBJ2-5	TGTGCCAGCAGCTGGAGACAGGAGCAGTACTTC	CASSWRQEQYF
TRBV29-1	NA	NA	TRBJ1-1	TGCAGCGAGCAGGGTAGGGGCACTGAAGCTTTCTTT	CSEQGRGTEAFF
TRBV20-1	NA	NA	TRBJ1-2	TGCAGTGCTAGAGAAGACTCCTCCTGGGCCTTTGGCTACACCTTC	CSAREDSSWAFGYTF
TRBV29-1	NA	NA	TRBJ1-2	TGCAGCGTTGAAAGGGGCGATCATAGTGGCTACACCTTC	CSVERGDHSGYTF
TRBV29-1	NA	TRBD1	TRBJ2-3	TGCAGCGTTGACGTGACAGGGGGCACAGATACGCAGTATTTT	CSVDVTGGTDTQYF
TRBV29-1	few	NA	TRBJ1-1	TGCAGCGTTGTCTGGATGGGGACTGAAGCTTTCTTT	CSVVWMGTEAFF
TRBV27	NA	TRBD1	TRBJ1-4	TGTGCCAGCAGTCCCCTCGACAGGGAACTACTTCGGGGTGAAAAACTGTTTTTT	CASSPLDRELLRGEKLFF
TRBV5-1	few	TRBD1	TRBJ2-2	TGCGCCAGCAGAGGACAGGGTAACACCGGGGAGCTGTTTTTT	CASRGQGNTGELFF
TRBV5-1	few	TRBD1	TRBJ1-6	TGCGCCAGCAGCCTCTTGACAGGGGTAGGGAATTCACCCCTCCACTTT	CASSLLTGVGNSPLHF
TRBV29-1	NA	NA	TRBJ1-4	TGCAGCGTTGGGCGGGGTATCGCGGGCGAAAAACTGTTTTTT	CSVGRGIAGEKLFF
TRBV7-3	few	TRBD1	TRBJ1-1	TGTGCCAGCAGCTCTCAGGGGGACACTGAAGCTTTCTTT	CASSSQGDTEAFF
TRBV13	NA	NA	TRBJ1-2	TGTGCCAGCAGCGACGAACACTCAGCAGGCTACACCTTC	CASSDEHSAGYTF
TRBV10-3	few	TRBD2	TRBJ2-3	TGTGCCATCAGTGTCTTTGCGGGAGACACAGATACGCAGTATTTT	CAISVFAGDTDTQYF
TRBV7-9	NA	TRBD2	TRBJ2-5	TGTGCCAGCAGCTCAACTTATGGGGGAGGGGAAGAGTCCCAGTACTTC	CASSSTYGGGEESQYF
TRBV28	few	NA	TRBJ2-5	TGTGCCAGCACCCAATCTGGGGGCCGGAAGAAAGAGACCCAGTACTTC	CASTQSGGRKKETQYF
TRBV9	NA	TRBD2	TRBJ2-3	TGTGCCAGCAGCGTAGGGGGAGGGCCCACAGATACGCAGTATTTT	CASSVGGGPTDTQYF
TRBV12-5	NA	NA	TRBJ1-4	TGTGCTTCCCCCGGGACCGAAGATAATGAAAAACTGTTTTTT	CASPGTEDNEKLFF
TRBV29-1	many	TRBD1	TRBJ2-7	TGCAGCGTTGGGCCGGGACAGCAATCCTACGAGCAGTACTTC	CSVGPGQQSYEQYF
TRBV29-1	few	TRBD2	TRBJ2-7	TGCAGCGTCTCTGGACTAGCGGGAGACGGCTACGAGCAGTACTTC	CSVSGLAGDGYEQYF
TRBV5-1	NA	NA	TRBJ2-4	TGCGCCAGCAGCCTGGATCCCCATACAGCCAAAAACATTCAGTACTTC	CASSLDPHTAKNIQYF
TRBV12-3/TRBV12-4	NA	NA	TRBJ2-7	TGTGCCAGCAGAGGGAGCGGGTTCTCCTACAATGAGCAGTACTTC	CASRGSGFSYNEQYF
TRBV6-1	NA	TRBD1	TRBJ2-5	TGTGCCAGCAGTCCAGGACAGGGGGGCGGGACCCAGTACTTC	CASSPGQGGGTQYF
TRBV4-1	few	TRBD2	TRBJ2-7	TGCGCCAGCAGCCAACTCCTAGCGGACTACGAGCAGTACTTC	CASSQLLADYEQYF
TRBV7-8	few	NA	TRBJ2-7	TGTGCCAGCAGCGCGGGACCCCCCTACGAGCAGTACTTC	CASSAGPPYEQYF
TRBV6-5	NA	NA	TRBJ1-2	TGTGCCAGCAGTTACAGGACGTACTATGGCTACACCTTC	CASSYRTYYGYTF
TRBV4-3	few	NA	TRBJ2-1	TGCGCCAGCAGCTACCAATTTGATGATGCGGGAGAGCAGTTCTTC	CASSYQFDDAGEQFF
TRBV27	NA	TRBD2	TRBJ2-1	TGTGCCAGCAGAAGACTAGCTTCCCGCTCCCACAATGAGCAGTTCTTC	CASRRLASRSHNEQFF
TRBV20-1	few	TRBD1	TRBJ1-5	TGCAGTGCTAGCCCACAGGGGTACGGTCAGCCCCAGCATTTT	CSASPQGYGQPQHF
TRBV14	few	TRBD1	TRBJ2-1	TGTGCCAGCAGCCTCGGGACAGGTCCCTACAATGAGCAGTTCTTC	CASSLGTGPYNEQFF
TRBV5-1	few	NA	TRBJ2-1	TGCGCCAGCAGCTTGGTTTGGGACAACTACAATGAGCAGTTCTTC	CASSLVWDNYNEQFF
TRBV20-1	many	TRBD2	TRBJ2-3	TGCAGTGCTAGCGCCGGGACTACCCTCACAGATACGCAGTATTTT	CSASAGTTLTDTQYF
TRBV6-5	NA	NA	TRBJ2-5	TGTGCCAGCAGTTACTCGGGATGGGGTCAAGAGACCCAGTACTTC	CASSYSGWGQETQYF
TRBV27	few	TRBD1	TRBJ2-6	TGTGCCAGCAGGGACAGGGCGGGTTCTGGGGCCAACGTCCTGACTTTC	CASRDRAGSGANVLTF
TRBV7-2	few	NA	TRBJ2-1	TGTGCCAGCACCCTTTTCCCCGGGTACGGTGAGTTCTTC	CASTLFPGYGEFF
TRBV2	few	TRBD1	TRBJ2-7	TGTGCCAGCAGTGAATTGGGACAGGGAGCCTACGAGCAGTACTTC	CASSELGQGAYEQYF
TRBV20-1	NA	TRBD2	TRBJ2-1	TGCAGTGCGCGAAGTCGCCGACTAGCGGGGGGGGACAATGAGCAGTTCTTC	CSARSRRLAGGDNEQFF
TRBV6-5	NA	NA	TRBJ2-1	TGTGCCAGCAGTTACCGCTGGAGCAATGAGCAGTTCTTC	CASSYRWSNEQFF
TRBV6-5	few	TRBD2	TRBJ2-1	TGTGCCAGCAGTTGTTGGACTAGCGGGTTTCACAATGAGCAGTTCTTC	CASSCWTSGFHNEQFF
TRBV4-1	NA	NA	TRBJ1-1	TGCGCCAGCAGCCCAGCCCCAGGGGTTACTGAAGCTTTCTTT	CASSPAPGVTEAFF
TRBV29-1	NA	NA	TRBJ2-1	TGCAGCGTTGAAGAACGGCGAAGGGAGCAGTTCTTC	CSVEERRREQFF
TRBV24-1	NA	NA	TRBJ1-2	TGTGCCACCAGTGATCCACGGGAGCCAGGACGCTATGGCTACACCTTC	CATSDPREPGRYGYTF
TRBV3-1	NA	NA	TRBJ2-7	TGTGCCAGCAGCCAAGAACTGGACACCTACGAGCAGTACTTC	CASSQELDTYEQYF
TRBV20-1	NA	TRBD2	TRBJ2-7	TGCAGTGCTAGGGCTGCGGGAGCCTACGAGCAGTACTTC	CSARAAGAYEQYF
TRBV29-1	many	NA	TRBJ1-2	TGCAGCGTTGAAGATGGTGGGGGCTACACCTTC	CSVEDGGGYTF
TRBV6-1	NA	TRBD1	TRBJ1-2	TGTGCCAGCGAAAGACAGGGGTTGGACTACTACACCTTC	CASERQGLDYYTF
TRBV7-9	few	NA	TRBJ1-4	TGTGCCAGCAAGGGCGGAGCTAATGAAAAACTGTTTTTT	CASKGGANEKLFF
TRBV4-2	few	TRBD1	TRBJ1-1	TGTGCCAGCAGCCAAGATCCGTGGACGAACAGGGGGCCGAACACTGAAGCTTTCTTT	CASSQDPWTNRGPNTEAFF